These 24 T cell receptor beta chains came from one sample sequenced in a study of CD8 T cells in ankylosing spondylitis. MiXCR was run by TCRdb on the 5' RACE reads, yielding one entry per CDR3 protein. The sample lists about 800,000 distinct CDR3 sequences; around 11% were seen once. Findings and caveats of the study: Among TCR beta sequences, a motif of under ten highly homologous variants appeared characteristic of ankylosing spondylitis blood.

The antigens of these receptors remain unknown. The sequencing input was blood, either unsorted or a sorted T cell fraction (not recorded which). The receptors here all came from a male donor with ankylosing spondylitis.

This clonotype came up a few times. The chain joins TRBV7-9 to TRBJ2-5; D ambiguous. This CDR3 is 14 amino acids long. V was trimmed by 4 bases and J by 2 bases, leaving 11 bases between them. Germline V CDR1 and CDR2: SEHNR, FQNEAQ (reference sequence). The CDR3: CASSSPTDQETQYF. CDR3 bases: TGTGCCAGCAGCTCCCCCACCGATCAAGAGACCCAGTACTTC. The full variable domain, with the rest looked up from reference TRBV7-9 and TRBJ2-5, is DTGVSQNPRHKITKRGQNVTFRCDPISEHNRLYWYRQTLGQGPEFLTYFQNEAQLEKSRLLSDRFSAERPKGSFSTLEIQRTEQGDSAMYLCASSSPTDQETQYFGPGTRLLVL.

V usage is TRBV7-9 and J usage is TRBJ1-1; a possible D gene is TRBD1 (6 bases). V gave up 0 bases and J gave up 8 bases, with 19 bases separating them. The CDR3 runs to 16 residues. Germline CDR1 is SEHNR and CDR2 is FQNEAQ (reference sequence). The CDR3 DNA is TGTGCCAGCAGCTTAGCGAGCGGGACACTGGTTGGAGAAGCTTTCTTT. Amino acid sequence: CASSLASGTLVGEAFF.

The chain recombines TRBV7-2 with TRBJ2-3, with 8 positions matching TRBD2. This CDR3 has 15 residues. Unmatched junction bases numbered 6, after V lost 7 bases and J lost 0 bases. Germline V lookup: CDR1 SGHTA, CDR2 FQGNSA. The CDR3 is CASIRRGASTDTQYF. DNA for the CDR3: TGTGCCAGCATAAGGCGGGGGGCTAGCACAGATACGCAGTATTTT.

The sample holds a few counts of this clonotype. The chain has TRBV4-3 and TRBJ2-1, with TRBD1 as a possible D gene (6 bases). Germline values: CDR1 LGHNA, CDR2 YSLEER. The germline V and J ends were trimmed by 2 bases and 1 base, with 9 bases remaining between them. The CDR3 sequence is 15 residues long. This chain's CDR3 is CASSQQGKSYNEQFF. CDR3 bases: TGCGCCAGCAGCCAACAGGGGAAGTCCTACAATGAGCAGTTCTTC.

The chain couples TRBV15 to TRBJ2-7; D is unclear. The ends were cut back, 3 bases at V and 4 bases at J, with 13 bases in the middle. This CDR3 is built from 14 residues. Germline CDR1 and CDR2: LNHNV and YYDKDF (reference sequence). CDR3 loop: CATSSRRIRYEQYF. Here the CDR3 DNA reads TGTGCCACCAGCAGTCGGAGAATCCGGTACGAGCAGTACTTC.

This clonotype was found many times. The gene calls are TRBV29-1 and TRBJ2-3, with TRBD2 matching over 10 bases. Germline V gene sequence: CDR1 SQVTM, CDR2 ANQGSEA. CDR3 length: 17 residues. V shed 0 bases and J 0 bases; nucleotides not matched to a gene: 6. The CDR3 bases are TGCAGCGTTGAAGATTACGGGACTAGCGCCAGCACAGATACGCAGTATTTT. It translates to CSVEDYGTSASTDTQYF.

This clonotype was found a few times. The CDR3 DNA is TGTGCCACCAGCACCCGTGGGGCAGATACGCAGTATTTT. Translation: CATSTRGADTQYF. The rearrangement joins TRBV15 to TRBJ2-3; D unclear. V was trimmed by 4 bases and J by 4 bases, leaving 9 bases between them. This CDR3 has 13 amino acids. CDR1 is LNHNV, CDR2 YYDKDF, per germline (reference sequence).

This clonotype was observed a handful of times. The junction does not match germline at one end; this may be a read error. This CDR3 reads CASSSHPRTADTGELFF. The CDR3, as DNA: TGTGCTAGCAGCTCCCACCCAAGGACAGCCGACACCGGGGAGCTGTTTTTT. V usage is TRBV7-7 and J usage is TRBJ2-2, with TRBD1 as a possible D gene (6 bases). CDR3 length: 17 residues. CDR1 SSHAT and CDR2 FNYEAQ come from the germline V gene (reference sequence).

The J gene is TRBJ1-3, the V gene TRBV7-2; unclear D gene. The germline V and J ends were trimmed by 5 bases and 3 bases, with 5 bases remaining between them. This CDR3 contains 12 residues. Germline CDR1 and CDR2: SGHTA and FQGNSA. Here the CDR3 DNA reads TGTGCCAGCAGCCGATTTGGAAACACCATATATTTT. Translated: CASSRFGNTIYF.

The chain combines TRBV9 with TRBJ2-3; unclear D gene. The germline V and J ends were trimmed by 5 bases and 1 base, with 14 bases remaining between them. Germline V lookup: CDR1 SGDLS, CDR2 YYNGEE. The CDR3 consists of 15 residues. The chain's CDR3 is CASSRRAVGTDTQYF. For the CDR3, the DNA is TGTGCCAGCAGTCGCCGGGCCGTGGGCACAGATACGCAGTATTTT.

The table lists this clonotype with many counts. The chain uses TRBV12-3 or TRBV12-4 and TRBJ1-2; no reliable D call. V lost 7 bases, J lost 9 bases, and 12 bases lay in between. This CDR3 comprises 11 residues. CDR3 sequence: CASTAASSYTF. The CDR3 DNA is TGTGCCAGCACCGCGGCCTCCAGCTACACCTTC.

In this sample, this clonotype turned up a few times. V usage is TRBV18 and J usage is TRBJ2-1; 9 bases align to TRBD2. V gave up 6 bases and J gave up 6 bases; unmatched junction bases: 9. This CDR3 has 15 residues. The germline CDR1 and CDR2 sequences are KGHSH and LQKENI. The CDR3 nucleotides are TGTGCCAGCTCCCCTACTAGCGGGTTTCGCAATGAGCAGTTCTTC. Its translation is CASSPTSGFRNEQFF.

The J gene is TRBJ1-4, the V gene TRBV7-2; D gene uncertain. The CDR3 runs to 13 residues. The germline V gene has CDR1 SGHTA and CDR2 FQGNSA. V was clipped by 3 bases and J by 7 bases, with 9 bases between them. The CDR3 is CASSFTRPEKLFF. The CDR3 DNA reads as TGTGCCAGCAGCTTTACCAGGCCTGAAAAACTGTTTTTT.

This clonotype was counted only a few times. The genes are TRBV10-3 and TRBJ2-7; D is unclear. Trimming cost V 8 bases and J 4 bases, with 21 bases left between them. The germline V gene encodes CDR1 ENHRY and CDR2 SYGVKD. This CDR3 is 15 amino acids long. CDR3 residues: CAISAARTNGYEQYF. The CDR3 bases are TGTGCCATCTCCGCTGCCCGGACGAATGGGTACGAGCAGTACTTC.

In its sample, this clonotype was seen a few times. V is TRBV7-2 and J is TRBJ2-7; no clear D. The CDR3 has 15 amino acids. V dropped 5 bases and J dropped 0 bases, with 14 bases sitting between them. The germline V gene has CDR1 SGHTA and CDR2 FQGNSA. This CDR3 is CASSQFSPSSYEQYF. The CDR3 DNA follows: TGTGCCAGCAGCCAATTCTCCCCAAGCTCCTACGAGCAGTACTTC.

In this sample, this clonotype turned up a few times. The V gene is TRBV2, the J gene TRBJ2-1, with D possibly being TRBD2 (6 bases). Trimming took off 4 bases at V and 6 bases at J, with 10 bases between the two ends. There are 13 residues in the CDR3. From germline, CDR1 is SNHLY and CDR2 FYNNEI. CDR3 in DNA: TGTGCCAGCAGTGTTTGGGGGGTCAATGAGCAGTTCTTC. This translates into CASSVWGVNEQFF.

The chain joins TRBV4-3 to TRBJ2-1; TRBD2 agrees at 12 bases. The V gene's germline CDR1 is LGHNA and CDR2 YSLEER. The junction had 9 bases not matched to a gene; V was cut back by 0 bases and J by 9 bases. This CDR3 comprises 17 residues. CDR3 DNA: TGCGCCAGCAGCCAAGATCCGGGACTAGCGGGCGTCAGTGAGCAGTTCTTC. It encodes CASSQDPGLAGVSEQFF.

This clonotype occurred a few times. V and J are TRBV5-1 and TRBJ1-1; 7 nucleotides line up with TRBD1. CDR3 length: 14 residues. V gave up 3 bases and J gave up 4 bases; unmatched junction bases: 6. Germline CDR1 SGHRS, CDR2 YFSETQ. CDR3 sequence (DNA): TGCGCCAGCAGCTACAGGGGAAGGGGCACTGAAGCTTTCTTT. Protein product: CASSYRGRGTEAFF.

The V call is TRBV29-1, the J call TRBJ2-7; the D gene is possibly TRBD1 (6 bases). The germline V gene has CDR1 SQVTM and CDR2 ANQGSEA. The V gene lost 7 bases and the J gene lost 6 bases, with 19 bases spanning the gap. The CDR3 length is 13 residues. Written as DNA, the CDR3 is TGCAGCGCTAAAACAGGGTTTTTGCTCGAGCAGTACTTC. Encoded protein: CSAKTGFLLEQYF.

This sequence joins TRBV5-1 and TRBJ2-1; D gene ambiguous. The CDR3 contains 13 residues. In germline, CDR1 is SGHRS, CDR2 YFSETQ. Trimming removed 0 bases at V and 9 bases at J, with 10 bases between. The CDR3: CASSLAGAGEQFF. The CDR3 nucleotides are TGCGCCAGCAGCTTGGCGGGTGCAGGTGAGCAGTTCTTC.

The chain couples TRBV12-3 or TRBV12-4 to TRBJ1-6; D is ambiguous. The length of the CDR3 is 12 residues. V was trimmed by 5 bases and J by 9 bases, leaving 8 bases between them. The CDR3 DNA is TGTGCCAGCAGTCGCCGTAGTTCACCCCTCCACTTT. It encodes CASSRRSSPLHF.

The gene calls are TRBV6-2 or TRBV6-3 and TRBJ2-2, with a possible D match to TRBD1 (6 bases). There are 16 residues in the CDR3. Trimming shortened V by 6 bases and J by 2 bases, and 16 bases separated the two germline ends. CDR1 is MNHEY, CDR2 SVGEGT, per germline. CDR3 nucleotides: TGTGCCAGCAGCCTAACAGGGATAGATAACACCGGGGAGCTGTTTTTT. Protein sequence: CASSLTGIDNTGELFF.

This clonotype was seen more than once but under ten times. The genes are TRBV7-2 and TRBJ2-1, with 12 bases matching TRBD2. This CDR3 is 13 amino acids long. CDR1 and CDR2 from the germline V gene are SGHTA and FQGNSA. Trimming at V came to 4 bases and at J to 10 bases, leaving 2 bases not matched to a gene. CDR3 sequence reads: CASSWTSGKEQFF. CDR3 sequence (DNA): TGTGCCAGCAGCTGGACTAGCGGGAAGGAGCAGTTCTTC.

This chain links TRBV9 with TRBJ2-5, with 9 bases lining up with TRBD1. This CDR3 region has 16 residues. J was trimmed by 5 bases and V by 3 bases; bases with no gene match: 11. The germline gives CDR1 SGDLS, CDR2 YYNGEE. The CDR3 DNA reads as TGTGCCAGCAGCGGTCCGGACAGGGGATCGGAGGAGACCCAGTACTTC. This sequence encodes CASSGPDRGSEETQYF.